The clone carrying this TCR beta chain turned up a few times. Its cognate antigen is unknown. Unique molecular identifiers (one per individual cDNA molecule) were attached. TCRdb recomputed calls from the 5' RACE reads with MiXCR, one row per CDR3 protein. This table has around 92,000 distinct CDR3 sequences, 11% appearing once. This entry belongs to a study of early T cells in non-severe SARS-CoV-2 infection. For the study at large: Sequencing input comprised bulk RNA from unsorted whole blood; chain pairing was not available.

The CDR3 contains 14 residues. The germline CDR1 and CDR2 sequences are LGHDT and YNNKEL (reference sequence). V was trimmed by 0 bases and J by 5 bases, leaving 11 bases between them. The study's findings and limits: The study's VDJdb matching favored anti-spike CD8 responses and missed private and CD4 specificities.

This TCR derives from an adult who was a healthcare worker with PCR-confirmed SARS-CoV-2 infection or an uninfected control (not recorded which). This chain connects TRBV3-1 to TRBJ2-7; no reliable D call. Sequenced: whole blood. The CDR3 DNA follows: TGTGCCAGCAGCCAAGACGGCTTCAGGAACGAGCAGTACTTC. It encodes CASSQDGFRNEQYF.